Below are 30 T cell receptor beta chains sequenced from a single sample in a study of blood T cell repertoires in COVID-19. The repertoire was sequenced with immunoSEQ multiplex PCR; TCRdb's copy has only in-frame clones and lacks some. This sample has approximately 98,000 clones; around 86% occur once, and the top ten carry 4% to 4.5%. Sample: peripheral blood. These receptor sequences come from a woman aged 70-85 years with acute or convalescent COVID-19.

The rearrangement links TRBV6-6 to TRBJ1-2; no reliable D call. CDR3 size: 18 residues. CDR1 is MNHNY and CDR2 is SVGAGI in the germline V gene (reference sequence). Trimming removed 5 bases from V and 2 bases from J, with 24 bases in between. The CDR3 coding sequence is TGTGCCAGCAGTCCCCAGACGACCCTAGCTGTAAGGAACTATGGCTACACCTTC. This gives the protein CASSPQTTLAVRNYGYTF.

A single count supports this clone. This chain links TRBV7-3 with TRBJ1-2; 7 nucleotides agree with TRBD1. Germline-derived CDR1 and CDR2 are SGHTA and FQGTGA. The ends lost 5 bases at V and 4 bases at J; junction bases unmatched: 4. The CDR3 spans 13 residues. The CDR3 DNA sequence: TGTGCCAGCAGCCCCTCAGGGGGCTATGGCTACACCTTC. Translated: CASSPSGGYGYTF.

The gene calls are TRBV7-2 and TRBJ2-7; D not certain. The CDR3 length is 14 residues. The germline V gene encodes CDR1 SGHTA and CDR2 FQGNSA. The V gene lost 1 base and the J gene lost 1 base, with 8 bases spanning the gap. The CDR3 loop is CASSLVPGSYEQYF. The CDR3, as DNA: TGTGCCAGCAGCTTAGTCCCCGGGTCCTACGAGCAGTACTTC. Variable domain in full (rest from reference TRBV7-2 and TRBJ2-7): GAGVSQSPSNKVTEKGKDVELRCDPISGHTALYWYRQSLGQGLEFLIYFQGNSAPDKSGLPSDRFSAERTGGSVSTLTIQRTQQEDSAVYLCASSLVPGSYEQYFGPGTRLTVT.

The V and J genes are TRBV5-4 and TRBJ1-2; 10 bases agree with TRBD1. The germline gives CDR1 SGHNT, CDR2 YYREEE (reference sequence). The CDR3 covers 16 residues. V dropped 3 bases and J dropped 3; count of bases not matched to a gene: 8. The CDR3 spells CASSWDRGRVYYGYTF. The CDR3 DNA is TGTGCCAGCAGCTGGGACAGGGGTAGGGTTTACTATGGCTACACCTTC.

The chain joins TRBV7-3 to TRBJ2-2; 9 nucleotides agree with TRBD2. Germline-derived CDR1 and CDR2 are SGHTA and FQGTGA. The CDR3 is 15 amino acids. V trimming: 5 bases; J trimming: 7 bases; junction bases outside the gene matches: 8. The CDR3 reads CASSPQAGGGGELFF. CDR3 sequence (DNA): TGTGCCAGCAGCCCCCAGGCGGGAGGGGGCGGGGAGCTGTTTTTT.

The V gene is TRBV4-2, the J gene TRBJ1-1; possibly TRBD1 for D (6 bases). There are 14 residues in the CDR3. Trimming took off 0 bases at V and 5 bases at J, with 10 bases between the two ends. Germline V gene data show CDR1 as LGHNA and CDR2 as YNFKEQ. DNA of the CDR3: TGTGCCAGCAGCCAAGAGGGGGCGAGAACTGAAGCTTTCTTT. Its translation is CASSQEGARTEAFF.

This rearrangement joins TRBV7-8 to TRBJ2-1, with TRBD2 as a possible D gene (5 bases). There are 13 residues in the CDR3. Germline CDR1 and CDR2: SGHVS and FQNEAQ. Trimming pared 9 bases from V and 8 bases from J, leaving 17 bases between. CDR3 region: CASQEGHRYEQFF. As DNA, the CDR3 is TGTGCCAGTCAAGAGGGTCATCGGTATGAGCAGTTCTTC.

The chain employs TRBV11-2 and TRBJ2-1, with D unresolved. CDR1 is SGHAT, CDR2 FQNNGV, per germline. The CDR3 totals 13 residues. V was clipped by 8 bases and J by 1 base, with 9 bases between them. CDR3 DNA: TGTGCCAGCTCCTTCCTGTCCTACAATGAGCAGTTCTTC. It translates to CASSFLSYNEQFF.

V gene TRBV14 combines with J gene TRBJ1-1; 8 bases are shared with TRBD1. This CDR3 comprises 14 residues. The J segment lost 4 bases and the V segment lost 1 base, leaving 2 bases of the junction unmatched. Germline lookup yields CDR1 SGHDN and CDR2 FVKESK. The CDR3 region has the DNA TGTGCCAGCAGCCAAGGCACAGGGGGCACTGAAGCTTTCTTT. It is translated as CASSQGTGGTEAFF.

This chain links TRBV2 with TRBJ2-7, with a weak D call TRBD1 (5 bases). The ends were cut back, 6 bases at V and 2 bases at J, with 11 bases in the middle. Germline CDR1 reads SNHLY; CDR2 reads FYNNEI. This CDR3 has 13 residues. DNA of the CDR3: TGTGCCAGCAGGCAGACAGAGACCTACGAGCAGTACTTC. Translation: CASRQTETYEQYF.

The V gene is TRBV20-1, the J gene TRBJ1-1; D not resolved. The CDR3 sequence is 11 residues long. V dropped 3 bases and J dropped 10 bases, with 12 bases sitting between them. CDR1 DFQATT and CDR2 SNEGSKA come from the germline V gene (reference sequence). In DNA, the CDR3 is TGCAGTGCTAGCGGAGAGCATGGAGCTTTCTTT. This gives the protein CSASGEHGAFF.

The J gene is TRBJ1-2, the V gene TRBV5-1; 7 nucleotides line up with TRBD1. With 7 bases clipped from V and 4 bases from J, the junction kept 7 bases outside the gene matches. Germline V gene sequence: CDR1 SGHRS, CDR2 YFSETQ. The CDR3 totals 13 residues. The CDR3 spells CASGESGGYGYTF. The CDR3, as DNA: TGCGCCAGCGGCGAGTCAGGGGGCTATGGCTACACCTTC.

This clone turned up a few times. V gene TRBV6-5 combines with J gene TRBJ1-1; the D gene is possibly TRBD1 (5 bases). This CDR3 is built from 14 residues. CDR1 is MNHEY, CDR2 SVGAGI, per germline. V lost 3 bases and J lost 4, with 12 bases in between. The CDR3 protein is CASSYRNRPTEAFF. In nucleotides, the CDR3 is TGTGCCAGCAGTTATCGTAACAGGCCCACTGAAGCTTTCTTT.

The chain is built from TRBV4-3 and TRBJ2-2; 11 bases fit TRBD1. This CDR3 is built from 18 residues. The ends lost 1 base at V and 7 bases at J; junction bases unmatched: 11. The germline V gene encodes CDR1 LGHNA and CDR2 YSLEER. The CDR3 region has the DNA TGCGCCAGCAGCCAAGGTAGGTCCGGGACAGGGGGTATCGGGGAGCTGTTTTTT. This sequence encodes CASSQGRSGTGGIGELFF.

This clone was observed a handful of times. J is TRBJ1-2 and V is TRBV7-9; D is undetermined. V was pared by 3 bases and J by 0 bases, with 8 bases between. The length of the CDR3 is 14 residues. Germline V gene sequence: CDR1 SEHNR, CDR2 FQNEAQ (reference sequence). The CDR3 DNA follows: TGTGCCAGCAGCTTGTATGCGGCTAACTATGGCTACACCTTC. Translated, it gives CASSLYAANYGYTF.

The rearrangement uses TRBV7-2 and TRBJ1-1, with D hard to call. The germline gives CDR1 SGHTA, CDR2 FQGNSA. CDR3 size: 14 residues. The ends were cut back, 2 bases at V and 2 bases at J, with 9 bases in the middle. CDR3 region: CASSLSGANTEAFF. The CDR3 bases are TGTGCCAGCAGCTTAAGCGGAGCCAACACTGAAGCTTTCTTT. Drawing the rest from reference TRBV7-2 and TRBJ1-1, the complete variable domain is GAGVSQSPSNKVTEKGKDVELRCDPISGHTALYWYRQSLGQGLEFLIYFQGNSAPDKSGLPSDRFSAERTGGSVSTLTIQRTQQEDSAVYLCASSLSGANTEAFFGQGTRLTVV.

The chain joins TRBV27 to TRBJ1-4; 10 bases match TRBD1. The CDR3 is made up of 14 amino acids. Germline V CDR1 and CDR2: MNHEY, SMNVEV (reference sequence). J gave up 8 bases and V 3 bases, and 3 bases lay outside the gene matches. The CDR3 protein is CASSLDRGLEKLFF. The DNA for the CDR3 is TGTGCCAGCAGTTTGGACAGGGGGTTGGAAAAACTGTTTTTT.

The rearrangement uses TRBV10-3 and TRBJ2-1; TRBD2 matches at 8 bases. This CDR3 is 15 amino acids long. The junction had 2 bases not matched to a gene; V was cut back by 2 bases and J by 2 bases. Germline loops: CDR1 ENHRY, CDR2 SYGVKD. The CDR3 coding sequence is TGTGCCATCAGTGAGCGGGGGGGGGCCTACAATGAGCAGTTCTTC. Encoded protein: CAISERGGAYNEQFF.

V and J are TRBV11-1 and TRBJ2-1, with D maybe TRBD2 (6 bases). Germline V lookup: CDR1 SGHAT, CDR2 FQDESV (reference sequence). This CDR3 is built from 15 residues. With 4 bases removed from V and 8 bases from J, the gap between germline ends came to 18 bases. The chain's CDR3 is CASSSGTQRGDEQFF. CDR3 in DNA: TGTGCCAGCAGCTCGGGGACTCAACGCGGCGATGAGCAGTTCTTC.

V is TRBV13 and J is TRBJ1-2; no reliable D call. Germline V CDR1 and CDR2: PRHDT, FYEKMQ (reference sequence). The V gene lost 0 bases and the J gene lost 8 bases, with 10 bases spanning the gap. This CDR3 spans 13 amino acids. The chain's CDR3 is CASSLGLTNGYTF. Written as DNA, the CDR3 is TGTGCCAGCAGCTTAGGCCTCACTAACGGCTACACCTTC.

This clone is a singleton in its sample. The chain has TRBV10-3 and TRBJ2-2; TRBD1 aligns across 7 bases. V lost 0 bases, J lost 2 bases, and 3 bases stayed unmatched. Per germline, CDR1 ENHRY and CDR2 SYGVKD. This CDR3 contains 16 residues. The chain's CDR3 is CAISESRQGNTGELFF. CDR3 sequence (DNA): TGTGCCATCAGTGAGTCTAGACAGGGTAACACCGGGGAGCTGTTTTTT.

The CDR3 nucleotides read TGTGCCACCAGTATGACAGGGGCGAACACCGGGGAGCTGTTTTTT. Protein sequence: CATSMTGANTGELFF. The J gene is TRBJ2-2, the V gene TRBV24-1; 8 bases match TRBD1. The V and J ends lost 6 bases and 0 bases, in that order; junction bases with no gene match: 2. From germline, CDR1 is KGHDR and CDR2 SFDVKD. The CDR3 consists of 15 residues.

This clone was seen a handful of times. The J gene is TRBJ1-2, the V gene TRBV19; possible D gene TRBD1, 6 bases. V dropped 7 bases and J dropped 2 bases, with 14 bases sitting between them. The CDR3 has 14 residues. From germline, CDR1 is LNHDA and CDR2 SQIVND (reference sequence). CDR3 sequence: CASTRGGLNYGYTF. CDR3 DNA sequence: TGTGCCAGTACCCGGGGGGGGCTAAACTATGGCTACACCTTC.

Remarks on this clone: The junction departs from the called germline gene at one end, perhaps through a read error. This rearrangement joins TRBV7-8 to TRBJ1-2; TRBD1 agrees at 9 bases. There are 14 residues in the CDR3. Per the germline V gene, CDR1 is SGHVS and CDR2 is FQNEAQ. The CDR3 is CASSASGTGFPRSF. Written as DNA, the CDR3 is TGTGCCAGCAGCGCGTCCGGGACAGGGTTCCCCCGGAGCTTC.

The CDR3 protein is CASRHFGGYQPQHF. Written as DNA, the CDR3 is TGTGCCAGCAGACACTTTGGGGGGTATCAGCCCCAGCATTTT. The V call is TRBV28, the J call TRBJ1-5; TRBD1 might be the D (5 bases). This CDR3 has 14 amino acids. V lost 6 bases and J lost 5, with 14 bases in between. The germline V gene encodes CDR1 MDHEN and CDR2 SYDVKM.

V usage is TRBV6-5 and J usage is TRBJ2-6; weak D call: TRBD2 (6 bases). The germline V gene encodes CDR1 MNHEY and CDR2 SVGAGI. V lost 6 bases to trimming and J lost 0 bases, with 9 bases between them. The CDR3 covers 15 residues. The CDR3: CASRDGGSGANVLTF. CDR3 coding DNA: TGTGCCAGCAGAGACGGGGGCTCTGGGGCCAACGTCCTGACTTTC.

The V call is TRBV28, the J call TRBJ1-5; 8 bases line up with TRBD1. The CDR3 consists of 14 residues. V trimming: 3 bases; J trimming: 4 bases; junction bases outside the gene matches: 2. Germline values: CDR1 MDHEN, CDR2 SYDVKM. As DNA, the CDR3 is TGTGCCAGCAGTTTTGGACAGGGAAATCAGCCCCAGCATTTT. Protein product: CASSFGQGNQPQHF.

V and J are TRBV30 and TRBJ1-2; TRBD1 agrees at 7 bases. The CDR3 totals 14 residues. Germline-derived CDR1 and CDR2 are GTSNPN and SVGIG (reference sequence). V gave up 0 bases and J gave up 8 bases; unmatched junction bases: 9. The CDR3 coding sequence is TGTGCCTGGAGTGTCTCACAGGGGCGGGGAGGCTACACCTTC. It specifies CAWSVSQGRGGYTF.

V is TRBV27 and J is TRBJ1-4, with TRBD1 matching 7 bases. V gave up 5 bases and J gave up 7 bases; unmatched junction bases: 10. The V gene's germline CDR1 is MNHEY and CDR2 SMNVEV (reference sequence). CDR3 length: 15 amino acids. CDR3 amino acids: CASSPLNRGGEKLFF. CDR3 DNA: TGTGCCAGCAGTCCCCTGAACAGGGGCGGTGAAAAACTGTTTTTT.

CDR3 sequence (DNA): TGTGCCAGCATCCCTCGCAGGGACAGGGGGATCAACGAGCAGTACGTC. Translated: CASIPRRDRGINEQYV. V is TRBV6-9 and J is TRBJ2-7, with TRBD1 identical over 11 bases. Germline-derived CDR1 and CDR2 are MNHGY and SVAAGI. The V segment lost 7 bases and the J segment 5 bases; nucleotides outside the gene matches: 13. The CDR3 contains 16 residues.